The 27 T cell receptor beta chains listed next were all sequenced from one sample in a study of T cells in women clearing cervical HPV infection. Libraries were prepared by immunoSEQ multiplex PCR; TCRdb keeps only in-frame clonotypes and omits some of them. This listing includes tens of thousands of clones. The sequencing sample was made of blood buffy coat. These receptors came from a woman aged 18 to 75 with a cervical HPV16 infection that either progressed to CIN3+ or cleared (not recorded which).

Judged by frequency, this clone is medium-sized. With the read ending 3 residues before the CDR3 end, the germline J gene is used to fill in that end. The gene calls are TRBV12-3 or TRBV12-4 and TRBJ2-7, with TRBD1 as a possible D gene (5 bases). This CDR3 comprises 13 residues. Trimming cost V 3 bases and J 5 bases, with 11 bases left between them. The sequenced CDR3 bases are TGTGCCAGCAGTTTTTCCAGGGTACACGAG. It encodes CASSFSRVHE. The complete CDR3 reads CASSFSRVHEQYF.

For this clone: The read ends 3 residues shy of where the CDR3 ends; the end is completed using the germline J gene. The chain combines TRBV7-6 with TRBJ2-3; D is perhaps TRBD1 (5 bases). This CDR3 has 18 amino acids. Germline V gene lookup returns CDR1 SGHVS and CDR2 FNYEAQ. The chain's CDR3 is CASSLGSTGTYSNQPQYF. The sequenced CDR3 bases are TGTGCCAGCAGCTTAGGGAGTACAGGAACGTATAGCAATCAGCCG.

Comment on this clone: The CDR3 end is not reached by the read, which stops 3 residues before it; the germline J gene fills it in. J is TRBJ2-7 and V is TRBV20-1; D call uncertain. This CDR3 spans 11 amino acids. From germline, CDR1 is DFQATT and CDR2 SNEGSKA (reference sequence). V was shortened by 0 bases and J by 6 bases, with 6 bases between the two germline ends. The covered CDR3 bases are TGCAGTGCTAGAGAAGGGCGCGAG. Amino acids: CSAREGRE. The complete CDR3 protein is CSAREGREQYF.

CDR3 residues: CSARGFGGATDTQYF. The DNA read from the CDR3 is TGCAGTGCTAGAGGGTTCGGGGGGGCAACAGATACG. The chain links TRBV20-1 to TRBJ2-3, with TRBD2 matching 8 bases. The sequenced fragment ends 3 residues before the CDR3 boundary, so the rest is inferred from the germline J gene. The CDR3 runs to 15 residues. The ends lost 1 base at V and 3 bases at J; junction bases unmatched: 6. CDR1 DFQATT and CDR2 SNEGSKA come from the germline V gene (reference sequence).

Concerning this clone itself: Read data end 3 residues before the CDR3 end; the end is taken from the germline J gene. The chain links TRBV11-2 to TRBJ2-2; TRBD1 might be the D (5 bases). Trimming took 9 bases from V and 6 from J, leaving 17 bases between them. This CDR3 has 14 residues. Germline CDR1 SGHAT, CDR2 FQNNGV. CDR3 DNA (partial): TGTGCCAGTACAAAACAACAGGTTCCCGGGGAG. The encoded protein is CASTKQQVPGE. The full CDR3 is CASTKQQVPGELFF.

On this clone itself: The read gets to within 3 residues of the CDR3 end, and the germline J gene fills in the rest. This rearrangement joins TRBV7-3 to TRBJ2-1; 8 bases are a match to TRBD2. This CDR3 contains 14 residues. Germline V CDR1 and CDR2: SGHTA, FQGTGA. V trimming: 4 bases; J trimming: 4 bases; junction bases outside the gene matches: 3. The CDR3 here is CASSSTSGYNEQFF. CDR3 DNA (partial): TGTGCCAGCAGCTCTACTAGCGGATACAATGAG. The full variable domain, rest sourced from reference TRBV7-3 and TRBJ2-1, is GAGVSQTPSNKVTEKGKYVELRCDPISGHTALYWYRQSLGQGPEFLIYFQGTGAADDSGLPNDRFFAVRPEGSVSTLKIQRTERGDSAVYLCASSSTSGYNEQFFGPGTRLTVL.

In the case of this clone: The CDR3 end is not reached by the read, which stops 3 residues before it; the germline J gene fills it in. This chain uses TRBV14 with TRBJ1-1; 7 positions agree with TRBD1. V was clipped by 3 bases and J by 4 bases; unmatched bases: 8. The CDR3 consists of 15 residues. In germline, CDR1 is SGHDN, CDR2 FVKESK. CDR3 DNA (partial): TGTGCCAGCAGCCAGAGGACAGGTCGGGGCACTGAA. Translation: CASSQRTGRGTE. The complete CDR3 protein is CASSQRTGRGTEAFF.

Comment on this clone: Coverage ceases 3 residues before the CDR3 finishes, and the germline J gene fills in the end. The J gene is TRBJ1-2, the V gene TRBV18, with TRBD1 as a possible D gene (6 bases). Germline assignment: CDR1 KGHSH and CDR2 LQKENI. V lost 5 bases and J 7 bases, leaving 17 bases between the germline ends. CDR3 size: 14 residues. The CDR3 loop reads CASSNSTYRAGYTF. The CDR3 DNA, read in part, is TGTGCCAGCTCAAATAGTACTTACAGGGCTGGC.

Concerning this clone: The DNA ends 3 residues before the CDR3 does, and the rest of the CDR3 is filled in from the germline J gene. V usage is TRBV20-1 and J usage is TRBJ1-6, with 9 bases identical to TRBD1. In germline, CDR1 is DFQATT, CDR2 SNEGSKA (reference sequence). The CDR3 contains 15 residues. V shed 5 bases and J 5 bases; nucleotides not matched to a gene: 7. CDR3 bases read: TGCAGTGCTCGGGACAGGGTAGGGAATAATTCACCC. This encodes CSARDRVGNNSP. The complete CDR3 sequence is CSARDRVGNNSPLHF.

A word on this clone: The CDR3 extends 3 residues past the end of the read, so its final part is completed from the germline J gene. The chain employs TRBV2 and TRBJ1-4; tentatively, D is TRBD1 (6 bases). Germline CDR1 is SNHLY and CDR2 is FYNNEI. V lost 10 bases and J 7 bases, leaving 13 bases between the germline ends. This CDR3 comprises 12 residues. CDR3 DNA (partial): TGTGCCACAGCACAGGGTGGTGAAAAA. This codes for CATAQGGEK. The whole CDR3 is CATAQGGEKLFF. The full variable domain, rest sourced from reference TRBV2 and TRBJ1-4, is EPEVTQTPSHQVTQMGQEVILRCVPISNHLYFYWYRQILGQKVEFLVSFYNNEISEKSEIFDDQFSVERPDGSNFTLKIRSTKLEDSAMYFCATAQGGEKLFFGSGTQLSVL.

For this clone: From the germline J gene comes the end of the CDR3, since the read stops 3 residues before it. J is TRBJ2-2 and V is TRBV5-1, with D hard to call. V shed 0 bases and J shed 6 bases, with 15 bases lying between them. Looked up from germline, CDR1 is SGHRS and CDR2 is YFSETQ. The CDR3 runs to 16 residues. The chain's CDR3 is CASSLGAGRQSGELFF. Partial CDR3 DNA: TGCGCCAGCAGCTTGGGGGCAGGCAGGCAATCCGGGGAG.

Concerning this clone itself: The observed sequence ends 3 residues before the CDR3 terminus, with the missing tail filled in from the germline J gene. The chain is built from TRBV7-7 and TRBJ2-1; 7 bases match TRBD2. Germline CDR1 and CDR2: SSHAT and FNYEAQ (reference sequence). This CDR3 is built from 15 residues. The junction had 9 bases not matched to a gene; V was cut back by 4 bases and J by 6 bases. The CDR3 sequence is CASSSGLRGINEQFF. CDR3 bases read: TGTGCCAGCAGCTCCGGGTTGCGGGGGATCAATGAG.

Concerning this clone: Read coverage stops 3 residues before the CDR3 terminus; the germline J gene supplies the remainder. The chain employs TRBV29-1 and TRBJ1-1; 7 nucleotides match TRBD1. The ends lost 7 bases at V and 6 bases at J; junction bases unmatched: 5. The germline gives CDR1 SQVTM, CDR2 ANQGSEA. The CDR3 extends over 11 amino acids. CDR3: CSAYRGSEAFF. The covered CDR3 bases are TGCAGCGCGTACAGGGGATCTGAA.

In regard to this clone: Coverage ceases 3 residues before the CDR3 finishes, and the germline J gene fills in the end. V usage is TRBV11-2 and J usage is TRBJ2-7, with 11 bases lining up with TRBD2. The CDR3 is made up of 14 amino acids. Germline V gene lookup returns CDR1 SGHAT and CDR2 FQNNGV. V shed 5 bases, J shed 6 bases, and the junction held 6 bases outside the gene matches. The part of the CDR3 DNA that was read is TGTGCCAGCAGCGCACTAGCGGGAGATCGCGAG. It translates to CASSALAGDRE. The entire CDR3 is CASSALAGDREQYF.

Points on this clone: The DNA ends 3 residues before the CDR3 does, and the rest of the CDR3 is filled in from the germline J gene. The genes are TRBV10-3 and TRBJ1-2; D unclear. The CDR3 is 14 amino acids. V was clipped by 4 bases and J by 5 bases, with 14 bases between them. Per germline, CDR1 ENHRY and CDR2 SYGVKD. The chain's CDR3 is CAISVEGLGYGYTF. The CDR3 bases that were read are TGTGCCATCAGTGTGGAGGGTTTAGGGTATGGC.

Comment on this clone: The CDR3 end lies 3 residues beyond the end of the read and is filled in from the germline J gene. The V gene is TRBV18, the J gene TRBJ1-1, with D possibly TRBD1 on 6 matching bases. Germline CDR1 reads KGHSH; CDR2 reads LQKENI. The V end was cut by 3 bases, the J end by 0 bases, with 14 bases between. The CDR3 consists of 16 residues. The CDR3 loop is CASSPSATGLNTEAFF. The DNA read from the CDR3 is TGTGCCAGCTCACCTAGCGCCACAGGGCTGAACACTGAA.

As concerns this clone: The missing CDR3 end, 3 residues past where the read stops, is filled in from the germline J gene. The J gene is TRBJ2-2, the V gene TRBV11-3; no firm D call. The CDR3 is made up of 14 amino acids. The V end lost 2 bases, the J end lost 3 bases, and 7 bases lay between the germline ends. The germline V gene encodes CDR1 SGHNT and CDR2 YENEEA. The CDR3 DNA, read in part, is TGTGCCAGCAGCTTATACAGTGACACCGGGGAG. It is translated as CASSLYSDTGE. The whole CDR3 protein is CASSLYSDTGELFF.

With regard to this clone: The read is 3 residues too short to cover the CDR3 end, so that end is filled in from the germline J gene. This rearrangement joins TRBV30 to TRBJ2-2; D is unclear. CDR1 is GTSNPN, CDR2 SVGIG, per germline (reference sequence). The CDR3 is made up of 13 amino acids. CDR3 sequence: CAWRLQAREKLFF. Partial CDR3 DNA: TGTGCCTGGAGGCTCCAAGCGCGCGAAAAG.

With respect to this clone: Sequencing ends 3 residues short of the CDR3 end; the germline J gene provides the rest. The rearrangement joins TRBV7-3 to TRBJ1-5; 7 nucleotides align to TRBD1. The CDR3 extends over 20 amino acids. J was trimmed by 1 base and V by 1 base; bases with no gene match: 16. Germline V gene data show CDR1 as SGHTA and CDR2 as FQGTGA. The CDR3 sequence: CASSLMVGRGSLLSNQPQHF. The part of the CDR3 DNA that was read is TGTGCCAGCAGCTTAATGGTCGGCAGGGGGAGCCTGCTGAGCAATCAGCCC. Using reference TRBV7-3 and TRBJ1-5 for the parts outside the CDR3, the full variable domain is GAGVSQTPSNKVTEKGKYVELRCDPISGHTALYWYRQSLGQGPEFLIYFQGTGAADDSGLPNDRFFAVRPEGSVSTLKIQRTERGDSAVYLCASSLMVGRGSLLSNQPQHFGDGTRLSIL.

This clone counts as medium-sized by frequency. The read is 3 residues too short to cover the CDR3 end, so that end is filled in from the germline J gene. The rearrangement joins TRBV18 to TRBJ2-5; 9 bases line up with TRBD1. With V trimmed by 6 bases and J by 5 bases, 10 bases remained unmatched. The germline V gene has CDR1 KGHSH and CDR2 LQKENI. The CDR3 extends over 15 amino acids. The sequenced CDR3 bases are TGTGCCAGCTCCCTTACAGGGGGCATCGAGGAGACC. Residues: CASSLTGGIEET. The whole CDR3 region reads CASSLTGGIEETQYF. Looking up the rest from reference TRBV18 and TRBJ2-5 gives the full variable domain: NAGVMQNPRHLVRRRGQEARLRCSPMKGHSHVYWYRQLPEEGLKFMVYLQKENIIDESGMPKERFSAEFPKEGPSILRIQQVVRGDSAAYFCASSLTGGIEETQYFGPGTRLLVL.

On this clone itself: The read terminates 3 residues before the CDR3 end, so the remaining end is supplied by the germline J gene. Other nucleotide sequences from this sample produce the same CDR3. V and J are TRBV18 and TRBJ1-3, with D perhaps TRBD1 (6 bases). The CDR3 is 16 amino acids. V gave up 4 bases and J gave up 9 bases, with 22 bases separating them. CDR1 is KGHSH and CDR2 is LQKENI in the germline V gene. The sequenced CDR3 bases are TGTGCCAGCTCACTCTCGACAGGCAAGAGTGGGAGCACC. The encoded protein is CASSLSTGKSGST. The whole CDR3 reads CASSLSTGKSGSTIYF.

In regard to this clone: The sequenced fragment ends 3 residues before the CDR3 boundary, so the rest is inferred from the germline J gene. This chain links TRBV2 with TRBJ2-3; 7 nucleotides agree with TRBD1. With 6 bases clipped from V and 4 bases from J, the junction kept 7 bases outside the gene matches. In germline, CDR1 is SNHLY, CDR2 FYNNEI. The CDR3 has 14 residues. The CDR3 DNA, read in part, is TGTGCCAGCAGAGGCACAGGGGCCCCAGATACG. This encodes CASRGTGAPDT. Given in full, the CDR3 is CASRGTGAPDTQYF.

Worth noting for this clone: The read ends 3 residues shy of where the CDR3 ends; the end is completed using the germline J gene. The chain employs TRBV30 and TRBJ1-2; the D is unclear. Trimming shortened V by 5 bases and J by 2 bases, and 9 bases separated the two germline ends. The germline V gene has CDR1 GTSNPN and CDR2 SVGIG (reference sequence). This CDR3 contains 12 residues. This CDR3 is CAWATQNYGYTF. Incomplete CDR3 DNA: TGTGCCTGGGCGACTCAGAACTATGGC.

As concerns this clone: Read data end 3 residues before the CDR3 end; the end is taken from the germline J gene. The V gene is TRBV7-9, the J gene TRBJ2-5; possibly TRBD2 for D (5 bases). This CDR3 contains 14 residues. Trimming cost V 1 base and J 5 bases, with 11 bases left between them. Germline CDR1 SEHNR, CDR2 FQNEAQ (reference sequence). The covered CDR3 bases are TGTGCCAGCAGCTTAGTCTCTAGGAGGGAGACC. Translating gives CASSLVSRRET. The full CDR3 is CASSLVSRRETQYF.

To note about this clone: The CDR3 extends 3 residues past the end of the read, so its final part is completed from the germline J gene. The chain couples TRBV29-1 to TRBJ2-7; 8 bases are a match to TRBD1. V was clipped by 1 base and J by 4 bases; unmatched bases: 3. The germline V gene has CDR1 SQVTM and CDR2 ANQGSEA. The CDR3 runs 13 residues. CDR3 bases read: TGCAGCGTTGAAGCCACAGGGGGGTACGAG. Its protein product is CSVEATGGYE. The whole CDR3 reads CSVEATGGYEQYF.

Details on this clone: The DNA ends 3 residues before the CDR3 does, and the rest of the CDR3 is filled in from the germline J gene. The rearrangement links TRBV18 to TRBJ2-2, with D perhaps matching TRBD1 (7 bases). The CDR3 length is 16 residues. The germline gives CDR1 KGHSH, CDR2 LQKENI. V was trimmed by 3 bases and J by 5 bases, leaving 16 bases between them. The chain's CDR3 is CASSPEAAGGTGELFF. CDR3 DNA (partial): TGTGCCAGCTCACCGGAGGCGGCAGGGGGGACCGGGGAG.

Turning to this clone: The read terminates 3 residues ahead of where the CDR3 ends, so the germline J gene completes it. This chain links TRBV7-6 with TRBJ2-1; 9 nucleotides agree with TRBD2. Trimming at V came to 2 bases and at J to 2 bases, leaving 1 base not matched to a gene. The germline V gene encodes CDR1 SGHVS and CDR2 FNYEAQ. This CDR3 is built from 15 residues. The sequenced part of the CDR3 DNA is TGTGCCAGCAGCTTATTAGCGGGGGCCTACAATGAG. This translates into CASSLLAGAYNE. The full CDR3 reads CASSLLAGAYNEQFF.